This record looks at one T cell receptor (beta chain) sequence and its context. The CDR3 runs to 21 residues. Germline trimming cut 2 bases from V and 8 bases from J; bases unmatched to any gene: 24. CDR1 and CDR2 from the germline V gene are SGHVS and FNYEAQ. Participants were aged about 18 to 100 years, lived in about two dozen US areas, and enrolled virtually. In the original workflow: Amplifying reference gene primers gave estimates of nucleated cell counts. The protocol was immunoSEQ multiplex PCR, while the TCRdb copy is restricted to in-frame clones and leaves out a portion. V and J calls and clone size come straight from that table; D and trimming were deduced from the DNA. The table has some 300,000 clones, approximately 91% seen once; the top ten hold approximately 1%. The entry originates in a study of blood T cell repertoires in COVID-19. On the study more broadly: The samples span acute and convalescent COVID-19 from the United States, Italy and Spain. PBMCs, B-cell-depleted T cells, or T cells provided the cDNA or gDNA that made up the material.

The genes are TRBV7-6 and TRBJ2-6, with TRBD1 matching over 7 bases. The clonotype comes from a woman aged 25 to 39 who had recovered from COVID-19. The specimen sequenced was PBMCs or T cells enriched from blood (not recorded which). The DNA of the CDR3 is TGTGCCAGCAGCTTAAAGATGCTCGGGACAGACCTGGGGTTTATCACCAACGTCCTGACTTTC. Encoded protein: CASSLKMLGTDLGFITNVLTF. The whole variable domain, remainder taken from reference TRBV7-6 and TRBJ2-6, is GAGVSQSPRYKVTKRGQDVALRCDPISGHVSLYWYRQALGQGPEFLTYFNYEAQQDKSGLPNDRFSAERPEGSISTLTIQRTEQRDSAMYRCASSLKMLGTDLGFITNVLTFGAGSRLTVL.